A single sample is the source of the 16 T cell receptor beta chains below, sequenced in a study of control samples from healthy donors and cancer patients. Using immunoSEQ multiplex PCR, the repertoire was profiled, and TCRdb retains in-frame clones only, with some absent. The data contain approximately 100,000 clones, 88% of them singletons. Sequencing input: blood. The receptors here all came from a man under 40 in good health.

The V call is TRBV2, the J call TRBJ2-1; TRBD2 aligns across 9 bases. CDR3 length: 13 residues. The germline gives CDR1 SNHLY, CDR2 FYNNEI. V lost 5 bases and J lost 16; bases outside the gene matches: 12. The CDR3 protein is CASSTIVAGVSFF. In DNA form, the CDR3 reads TGTGCCAGCAGTACCATAGTAGCGGGAGTTTCTTTCTTC.

The chain joins TRBV5-4 to TRBJ1-2; D is undetermined. Germline values: CDR1 SGHNT, CDR2 YYREEE (reference sequence). The CDR3 runs 14 residues. V shed 0 bases and J shed 0 bases, with 6 bases lying between them. The DNA for the CDR3 is TGTGCCAGCAGCTTGGACACCTCTAACTATGGCTACACCTTC. Protein: CASSLDTSNYGYTF.

For this clone: This same CDR3 is encoded by further DNA sequences in the sample. The V gene is TRBV7-3, the J gene TRBJ2-1; D uncertain. Trimming shortened V by 0 bases and J by 5 bases, and 5 bases separated the two germline ends. Looked up from germline, CDR1 is SGHTA and CDR2 is FQGTGA. CDR3 length: 13 residues. The CDR3 bases are TGTGCCAGCAGCTTAACCCCCGACAATGAGCAGTTCTTC. This sequence encodes CASSLTPDNEQFF.

The CDR3 loop reads CASSLYSGSNQPQHF. Here the CDR3 DNA reads TGTGCCAGCAGTTTATACAGCGGCAGCAATCAGCCCCAGCATTTT. This chain uses TRBV28 with TRBJ1-5; unclear D gene. The germline V and J ends were trimmed by 1 base and 1 base, with 8 bases remaining between them. The CDR3 totals 15 residues. Germline assignment: CDR1 MDHEN and CDR2 SYDVKM. Full variable domain (missing parts from reference TRBV28 and TRBJ1-5): DVKVTQSSRYLVKRTGEKVFLECVQDMDHENMFWYRQDPGLGLRLIYFSYDVKMKEKGDIPEGYSVSREKKERFSLILESASTNQTSMYLCASSLYSGSNQPQHFGDGTRLSIL.

A single count supports this clone. V is TRBV6-2 or TRBV6-3 and J is TRBJ1-5; possibly TRBD1 for D (5 bases). Per the germline V gene, CDR1 is MNHEY and CDR2 is SVGEGT. The CDR3 has 18 residues. Trimming pared 0 bases from V and 7 bases from J, leaving 22 bases between. The CDR3 reads CASSYSVFGGSGNQPQHF. The CDR3 DNA sequence: TGTGCCAGCAGTTACTCGGTTTTTGGGGGAAGCGGGAACCAGCCCCAGCATTTT.

The CDR3 bases are TGTGCCAGCAGTGAGGAGTTTATAAACACCGGGGAGCTGTTTTTT. The encoded protein is CASSEEFINTGELFF. This chain joins TRBV2 and TRBJ2-2; D is uncertain. V lost 3 bases to trimming and J lost 2 bases, with 10 bases between them. The CDR3 loop spans 15 amino acids. Germline V CDR1 and CDR2: SNHLY, FYNNEI.

V and J are TRBV27 and TRBJ2-7; D possibly matches TRBD1 or TRBD2 (5 bases each). This CDR3 contains 15 residues. V gave up 4 bases and J gave up 0 bases, with 13 bases separating them. The germline V gene encodes CDR1 MNHEY and CDR2 SMNVEV (reference sequence). Written as DNA, the CDR3 is TGTGCCAGCAGTTCGGGGACGGAGAGCTCCTACGAGCAGTACTTC. The encoded protein is CASSSGTESSYEQYF.

The V and J genes are TRBV20-1 and TRBJ1-6; 12 bases align to TRBD1. The V gene end was trimmed by 3 bases and the J gene end by 9 bases; junction bases not matched to a gene: 6. Germline V gives CDR1 DFQATT, CDR2 SNEGSKA (reference sequence). There are 15 residues in the CDR3. As DNA, the CDR3 is TGCAGTGCTAGTCGGGACAGGGGGCATAGTTCACCCCTCCACTTT. The encoded protein is CSASRDRGHSSPLHF.

The chain employs TRBV25-1 and TRBJ2-5; 10 nucleotides align to TRBD2. V lost 3 bases, J lost 4 bases, and 8 bases stayed unmatched. The CDR3 has 16 amino acids. Looked up from germline, CDR1 is MGHDK and CDR2 is SYGVNS. The CDR3 DNA follows: TGTGCCAGCAGTGACCCAGCTCTAGCGGGAGTAGAGACCCAGTACTTC. Translating it yields CASSDPALAGVETQYF.

A note on this clone: Different DNA sequences within this sample yield the same CDR3. This chain's CDR3 is CASSVGGGTGELFF. CDR3 coding DNA: TGTGCCAGCAGCGTAGGAGGGGGTACCGGGGAGCTGTTTTTT. The chain recombines TRBV9 with TRBJ2-2; a weak D match, TRBD1 (6 bases). The CDR3 totals 14 residues. Trimming stripped 0 bases from V and 5 bases from J, with 8 bases between. Germline CDR1 and CDR2: SGDLS and YYNGEE.

This chain connects TRBV7-2 to TRBJ1-5, with TRBD1 as a possible D gene (5 bases). The CDR3 spans 16 residues. V was shortened by 5 bases and J by 2 bases, with 16 bases between the two germline ends. The germline CDR1 and CDR2 sequences are SGHTA and FQGNSA. The CDR3 sequence: CASSTGRQFRNQPQHF. The CDR3 bases are TGTGCCAGCAGCACCGGGAGACAGTTTCGCAATCAGCCCCAGCATTTT. The complete variable domain, with remaining parts taken from reference TRBV7-2 and TRBJ1-5, reads GAGVSQSPSNKVTEKGKDVELRCDPISGHTALYWYRQSLGQGLEFLIYFQGNSAPDKSGLPSDRFSAERTGGSVSTLTIQRTQQEDSAVYLCASSTGRQFRNQPQHFGDGTRLSIL.

This chain uses TRBV7-9 with TRBJ2-3; D is undetermined. CDR1 is SEHNR and CDR2 is FQNEAQ in the germline V gene (reference sequence). The CDR3 has 11 residues. Here the CDR3 reads CASSERDTQYF. CDR3 bases: TGTGCTAGCTCCGAGAGGGATACGCAGTATTTT.

The chain couples TRBV29-1 to TRBJ1-2; 7 bases match TRBD1. Per germline, CDR1 SQVTM and CDR2 ANQGSEA. Losses at the gene ends were 6 bases for V and 2 bases for J; bases not matched to a gene: 6. The CDR3 extends over 13 amino acids. The CDR3 is CSVAGTVNYGYTF. CDR3 coding DNA: TGCAGCGTCGCCGGGACAGTCAACTATGGCTACACCTTC.

The chain uses TRBV7-9 and TRBJ1-1; 7 positions match TRBD1. The CDR3 is 15 amino acids. Germline V CDR1 and CDR2: SEHNR, FQNEAQ (reference sequence). V dropped 6 bases and J dropped 3; count of bases not matched to a gene: 10. For the CDR3, the DNA is TGTGCCAGCAGACCAAACAGGGGCGAGCACACTGAAGCTTTCTTT. Translated: CASRPNRGEHTEAFF.

This clone has only one observation. The chain's CDR3 is CASSLSSYQPQHF. The CDR3 region has the DNA TGTGCCAGCAGTTTATCGTCTTATCAGCCCCAGCATTTT. The chain combines TRBV27 with TRBJ1-5; D not resolved. V lost 0 bases and J 5 bases, leaving 5 bases between the germline ends. Germline values: CDR1 MNHEY, CDR2 SMNVEV (reference sequence). This CDR3 is 13 amino acids long.

V gene TRBV4-1 combines with J gene TRBJ2-3; TRBD2 matches 10 bases. With V trimmed by 10 bases and J by 1 base, 11 bases remained unmatched. The V gene's germline CDR1 is MGHRA and CDR2 YSYEKL. The CDR3 length is 16 residues. The CDR3, as DNA: TGCGCCACCACGAGTCTAGCGGGAGTTGGCACAGATACGCAGTATTTT. Translation: CATTSLAGVGTDTQYF.